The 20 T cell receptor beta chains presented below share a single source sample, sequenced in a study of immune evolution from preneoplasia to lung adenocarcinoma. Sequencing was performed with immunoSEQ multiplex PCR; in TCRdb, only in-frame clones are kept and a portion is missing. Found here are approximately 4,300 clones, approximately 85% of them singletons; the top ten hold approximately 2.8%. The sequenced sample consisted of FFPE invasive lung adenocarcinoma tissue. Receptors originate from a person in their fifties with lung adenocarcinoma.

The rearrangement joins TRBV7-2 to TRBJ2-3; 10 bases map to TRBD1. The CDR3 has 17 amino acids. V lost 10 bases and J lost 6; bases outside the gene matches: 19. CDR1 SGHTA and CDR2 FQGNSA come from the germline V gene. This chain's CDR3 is CAISSPQDRGGLDTQYF. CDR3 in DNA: TGTGCCATCTCCAGTCCACAGGACAGGGGGGGATTGGATACGCAGTATTTT.

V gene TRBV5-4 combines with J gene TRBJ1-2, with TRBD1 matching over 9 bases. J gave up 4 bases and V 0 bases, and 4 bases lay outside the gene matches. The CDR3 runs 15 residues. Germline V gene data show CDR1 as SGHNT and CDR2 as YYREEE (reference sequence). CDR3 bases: TGTGCCAGCAGCTTGGAGACAGGGGGTCCCTATGGCTACACCTTC. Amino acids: CASSLETGGPYGYTF.

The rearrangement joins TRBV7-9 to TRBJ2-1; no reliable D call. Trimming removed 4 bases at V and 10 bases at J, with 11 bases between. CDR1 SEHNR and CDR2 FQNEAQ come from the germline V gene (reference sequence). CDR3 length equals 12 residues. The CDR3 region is CASSYRSNEQFF. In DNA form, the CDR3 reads TGTGCCAGCAGCTACCGGTCGAACGAGCAGTTCTTC.

CDR3 amino acids: CASSFSPLGEQYF. CDR3 sequence (DNA): TGTGCCAGCAGCTTTAGCCCCCTCGGCGAGCAGTACTTC. This chain connects TRBV7-2 to TRBJ2-7, with no clear D. V was trimmed by 3 bases and J by 6 bases, leaving 12 bases between them. This CDR3 comprises 13 residues. Germline CDR1 is SGHTA and CDR2 is FQGNSA.

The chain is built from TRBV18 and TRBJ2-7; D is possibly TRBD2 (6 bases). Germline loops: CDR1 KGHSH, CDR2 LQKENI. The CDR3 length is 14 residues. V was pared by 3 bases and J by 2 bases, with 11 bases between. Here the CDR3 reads CASSPEEGAYEQYF. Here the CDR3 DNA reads TGTGCCAGCTCACCCGAGGAGGGTGCCTACGAGCAGTACTTC.

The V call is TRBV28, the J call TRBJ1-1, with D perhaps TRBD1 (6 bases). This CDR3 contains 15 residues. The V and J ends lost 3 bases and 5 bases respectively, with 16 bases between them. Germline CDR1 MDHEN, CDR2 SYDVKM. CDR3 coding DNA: TGTGCCAGCAGTTTTGGAGGGGGTCCGGGGACTGAAGCTTTCTTT. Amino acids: CASSFGGGPGTEAFF.

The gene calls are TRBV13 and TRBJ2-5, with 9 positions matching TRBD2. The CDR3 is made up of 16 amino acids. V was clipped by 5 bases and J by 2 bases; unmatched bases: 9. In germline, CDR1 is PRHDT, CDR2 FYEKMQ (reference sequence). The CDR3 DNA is TGTGCCAGCAGCCCCCGTGGGACTAGCCCACAAGAGACCCAGTACTTC. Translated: CASSPRGTSPQETQYF. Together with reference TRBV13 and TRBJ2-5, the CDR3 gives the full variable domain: AAGVIQSPRHLIKEKRETATLKCYPIPRHDTVYWYQQGPGQDPQFLISFYEKMQSDKGSIPDRFSAQQFSDYHSELNMSSLELGDSALYFCASSPRGTSPQETQYFGPGTRLLVL.

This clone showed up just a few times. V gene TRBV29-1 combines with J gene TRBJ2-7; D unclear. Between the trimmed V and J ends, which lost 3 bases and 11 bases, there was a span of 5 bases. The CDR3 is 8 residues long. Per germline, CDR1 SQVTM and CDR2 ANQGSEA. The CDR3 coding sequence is TGCAGCGTTGAGGGAAAGTACTTC. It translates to CSVEGKYF.

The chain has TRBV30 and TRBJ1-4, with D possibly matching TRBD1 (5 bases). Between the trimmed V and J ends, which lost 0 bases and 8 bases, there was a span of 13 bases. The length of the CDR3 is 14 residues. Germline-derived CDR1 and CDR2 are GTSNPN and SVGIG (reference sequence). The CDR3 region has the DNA TGTGCCTGGAGTGTGAGAAGGGGAAGAGAAAAACTGTTTTTT. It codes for CAWSVRRGREKLFF.

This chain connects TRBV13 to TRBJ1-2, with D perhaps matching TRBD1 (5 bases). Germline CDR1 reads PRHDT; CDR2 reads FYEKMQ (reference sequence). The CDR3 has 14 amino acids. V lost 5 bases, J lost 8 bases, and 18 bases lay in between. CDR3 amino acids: CASSVRVLPGGYTF. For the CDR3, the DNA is TGTGCCAGCAGCGTCAGGGTTCTGCCGGGGGGCTACACCTTC.

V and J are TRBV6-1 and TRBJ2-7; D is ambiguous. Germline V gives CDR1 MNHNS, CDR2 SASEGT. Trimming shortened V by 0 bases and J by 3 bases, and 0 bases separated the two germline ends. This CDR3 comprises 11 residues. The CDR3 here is CASSEAYEQYF. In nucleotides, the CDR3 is TGTGCCAGCAGTGAAGCCTACGAGCAGTACTTC.

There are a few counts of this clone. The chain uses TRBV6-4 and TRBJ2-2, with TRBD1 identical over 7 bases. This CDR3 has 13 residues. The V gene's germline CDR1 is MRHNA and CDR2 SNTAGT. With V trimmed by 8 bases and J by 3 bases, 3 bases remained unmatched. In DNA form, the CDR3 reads TGTGCCAGCTCCGACAGGGACACCGGGGAGCTGTTTTTT. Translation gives CASSDRDTGELFF.

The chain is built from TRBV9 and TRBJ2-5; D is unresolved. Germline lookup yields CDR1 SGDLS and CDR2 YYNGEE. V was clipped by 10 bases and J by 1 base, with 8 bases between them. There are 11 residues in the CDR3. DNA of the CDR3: TGTGCCCTTGCCGGCCAAGAGACCCAGTACTTC. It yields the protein CALAGQETQYF. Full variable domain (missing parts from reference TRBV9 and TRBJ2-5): DSGVTQTPKHLITATGQRVTLRCSPRSGDLSVYWYQQSLDQGLQFLIQYYNGEERAKGNILERFSAQQFPDLHSELNLSSLELGDSALYFCALAGQETQYFGPGTRLLVL.

The CDR3 sequence: CASSHAAGDSSYEQYF. CDR3 in DNA: TGCGCCAGCAGCCACGCCGCTGGGGACAGTTCCTACGAGCAGTACTTC. J is TRBJ2-7 and V is TRBV4-3; 7 nucleotides agree with TRBD1. Germline values: CDR1 LGHNA, CDR2 YSLEER. Germline trimming cut 3 bases from V and 1 base from J; bases unmatched to any gene: 9. The CDR3 loop spans 16 amino acids.

CDR3 sequence: CASKELAGGSYNEQFF. The CDR3 bases are TGCGCCAGCAAGGAACTAGCGGGAGGGTCCTACAATGAGCAGTTCTTC. This rearrangement joins TRBV10-1 to TRBJ2-1; 13 bases map to TRBD2. Per germline, CDR1 WNHNN and CDR2 SYGVQD (reference sequence). V was pared by 7 bases and J by 1 base, with 4 bases of the junction left unmatched. This CDR3 is 16 amino acids long.

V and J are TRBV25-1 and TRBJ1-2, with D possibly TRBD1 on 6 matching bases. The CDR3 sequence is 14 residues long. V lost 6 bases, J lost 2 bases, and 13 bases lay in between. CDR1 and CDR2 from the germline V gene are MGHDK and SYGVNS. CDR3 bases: TGTGCCAGCAGAGGGGGACTGCAGAACTATGGCTACACCTTC. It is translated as CASRGGLQNYGYTF.

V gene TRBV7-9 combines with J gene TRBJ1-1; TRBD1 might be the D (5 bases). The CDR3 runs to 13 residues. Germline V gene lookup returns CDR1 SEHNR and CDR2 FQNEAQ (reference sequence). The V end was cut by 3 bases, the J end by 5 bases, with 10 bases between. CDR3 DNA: TGTGCCAGCAGCTTCAGGGAAGGGACTGAAGCTTTCTTT. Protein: CASSFREGTEAFF. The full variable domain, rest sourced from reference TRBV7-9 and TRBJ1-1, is DTGVSQNPRHKITKRGQNVTFRCDPISEHNRLYWYRQTLGQGPEFLTYFQNEAQLEKSRLLSDRFSAERPKGSFSTLEIQRTEQGDSAMYLCASSFREGTEAFFGQGTRLTVV.

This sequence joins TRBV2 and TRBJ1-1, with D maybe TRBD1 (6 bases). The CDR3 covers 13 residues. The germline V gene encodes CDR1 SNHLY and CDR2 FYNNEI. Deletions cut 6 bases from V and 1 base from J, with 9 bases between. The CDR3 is CASRVQGNTEAFF. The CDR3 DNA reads TGTGCCAGCAGGGTACAGGGGAACACTGAAGCTTTCTTT. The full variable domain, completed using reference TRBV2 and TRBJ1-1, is EPEVTQTPSHQVTQMGQEVILRCVPISNHLYFYWYRQILGQKVEFLVSFYNNEISEKSEIFDDQFSVERPDGSNFTLKIRSTKLEDSAMYFCASRVQGNTEAFFGQGTRLTVV.

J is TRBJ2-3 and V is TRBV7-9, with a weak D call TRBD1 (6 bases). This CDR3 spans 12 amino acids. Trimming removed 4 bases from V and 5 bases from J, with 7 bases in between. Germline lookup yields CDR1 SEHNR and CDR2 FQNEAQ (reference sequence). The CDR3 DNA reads TGTGCCAGCAGCTCGACAGGAGATACGCAGTATTTT. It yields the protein CASSSTGDTQYF.

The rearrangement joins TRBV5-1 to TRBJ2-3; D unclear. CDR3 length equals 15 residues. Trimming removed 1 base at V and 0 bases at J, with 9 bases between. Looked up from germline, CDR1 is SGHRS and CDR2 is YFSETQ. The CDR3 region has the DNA TGCGCCAGCAGCTTGCAGTCGCCTAGCACAGATACGCAGTATTTT. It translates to CASSLQSPSTDTQYF.